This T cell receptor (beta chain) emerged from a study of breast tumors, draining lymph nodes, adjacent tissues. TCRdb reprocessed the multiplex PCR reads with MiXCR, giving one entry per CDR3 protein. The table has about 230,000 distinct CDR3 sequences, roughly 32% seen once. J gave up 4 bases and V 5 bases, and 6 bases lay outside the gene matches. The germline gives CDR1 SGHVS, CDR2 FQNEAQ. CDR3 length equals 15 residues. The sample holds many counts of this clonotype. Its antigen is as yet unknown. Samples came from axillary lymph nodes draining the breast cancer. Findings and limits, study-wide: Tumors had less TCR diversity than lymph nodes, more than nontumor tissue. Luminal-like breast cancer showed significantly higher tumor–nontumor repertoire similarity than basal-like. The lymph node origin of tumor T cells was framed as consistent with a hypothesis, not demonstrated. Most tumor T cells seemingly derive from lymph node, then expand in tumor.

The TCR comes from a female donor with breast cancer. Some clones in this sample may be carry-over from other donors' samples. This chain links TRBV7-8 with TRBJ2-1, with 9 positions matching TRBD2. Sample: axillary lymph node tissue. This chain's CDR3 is CASSPSGTTYNEQFF. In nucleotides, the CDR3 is TGTGCCAGCAGCCCTAGCGGGACCACGTACAATGAGCAGTTCTTC. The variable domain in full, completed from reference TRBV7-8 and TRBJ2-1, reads GAGVSQSPRYKVAKRGQDVALRCDPISGHVSLFWYQQALGQGPEFLTYFQNEAQLDKSGLPSDRFFAERPEGSVSTLKIQRTQQEDSAVYLCASSPSGTTYNEQFFGPGTRLTVL.